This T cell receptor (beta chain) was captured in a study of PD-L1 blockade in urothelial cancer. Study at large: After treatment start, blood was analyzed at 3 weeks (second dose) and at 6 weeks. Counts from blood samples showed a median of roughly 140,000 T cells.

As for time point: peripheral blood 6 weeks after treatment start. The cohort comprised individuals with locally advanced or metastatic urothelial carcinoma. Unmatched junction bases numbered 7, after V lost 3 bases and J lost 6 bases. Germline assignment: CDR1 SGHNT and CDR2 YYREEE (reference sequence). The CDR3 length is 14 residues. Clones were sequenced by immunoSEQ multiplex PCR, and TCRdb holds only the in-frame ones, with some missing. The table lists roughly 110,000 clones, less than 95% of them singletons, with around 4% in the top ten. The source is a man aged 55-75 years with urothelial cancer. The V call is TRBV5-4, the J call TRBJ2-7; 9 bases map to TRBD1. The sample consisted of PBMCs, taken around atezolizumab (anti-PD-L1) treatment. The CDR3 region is CASSSQTGGGEQYF. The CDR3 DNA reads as TGTGCCAGCAGCTCCCAGACAGGGGGAGGCGAGCAGTACTTC.